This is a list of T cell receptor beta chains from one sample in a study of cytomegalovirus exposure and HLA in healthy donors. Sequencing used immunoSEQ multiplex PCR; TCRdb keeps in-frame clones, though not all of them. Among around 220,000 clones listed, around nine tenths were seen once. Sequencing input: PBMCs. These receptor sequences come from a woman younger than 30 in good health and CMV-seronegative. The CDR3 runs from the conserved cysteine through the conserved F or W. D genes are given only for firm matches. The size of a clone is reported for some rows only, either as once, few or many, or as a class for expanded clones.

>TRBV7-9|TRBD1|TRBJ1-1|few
TGTGCCAGCAGGGACAGGGAGAACACTGAAGCTTTCTTT
CASRDRENTEAFF
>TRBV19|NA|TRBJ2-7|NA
TGTGCCAGTAGCCTTAGCGACCCTTACGAGCAGTACTTC
CASSLSDPYEQYF
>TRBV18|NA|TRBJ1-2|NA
TGTGCCAGCTCACAGGGGGTCGGTGGCTACACCTTC
CASSQGVGGYTF
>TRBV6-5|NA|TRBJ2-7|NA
TGTGCCAGCAGTCACACCGGGAATTCTGGCGAGCAGTACTTC
CASSHTGNSGEQYF
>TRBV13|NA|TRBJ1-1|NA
TGTGCCAGCAGCTTATATTCCAGGTTTGAAGCTTTCTTT
CASSLYSRFEAFF
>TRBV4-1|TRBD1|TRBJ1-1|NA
TGCGCCAGCAGCCAAGAGAACAGGGGTCGTCTGGGCACTGAAGCTTTCTTT
CASSQENRGRLGTEAFF
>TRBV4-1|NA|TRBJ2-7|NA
TGCGCCAGCAGCCAAGAAGCGCGGCCACAATACGAGCAGTACTTC
CASSQEARPQYEQYF
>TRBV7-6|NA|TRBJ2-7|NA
TGTGCCAGCAGCCCCACTAGTTCCTACGAGCAGTACTTC
CASSPTSSYEQYF
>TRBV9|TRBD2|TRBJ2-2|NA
TGTGCCAGCAGCGGACTAGCGGGAGGGACCGGGGAGCTGTTTTTT
CASSGLAGGTGELFF
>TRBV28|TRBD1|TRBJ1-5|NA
TGTGCCAGCAGTTTAGATCTGAGGGACAGGGGTTGGGATAGCAATCAGCCCCAGCATTTT
CASSLDLRDRGWDSNQPQHF